This T cell receptor (beta chain) stems from a study of blood T cell repertoires in COVID-19. Study in general: Specimens from acute and convalescent COVID-19 originated in the United States, Italy and Spain. T cells, B-cell-depleted T cells, or PBMCs provided the cDNA or gDNA that served as material.

V lost 6 bases to trimming and J lost 3 bases; unmatched junction nucleotides: 15. This CDR3 has 18 residues. Germline CDR1 reads KGHSH; CDR2 reads LQKENI. Authors' methods: Amplification from reference gene primers served as the basis for estimated nucleated cell counts. Measured with immunoSEQ multiplex PCR; TCRdb has only the in-frame clones, and not every one. V, J and clone size are taken as reported in that table, and D and trimming were inferred from the DNA itself. The table includes some 280,000 clones, around 91% detected once. The gene calls are TRBV18 and TRBJ1-5, with 9 bases lining up with TRBD1. Source material: peripheral blood. The sequence was collected from a woman aged 60-75 years with acute or convalescent COVID-19. CDR3 in amino acids: CASSPAFNRGPPNQPQHF. CDR3 bases: TGTGCCAGCTCCCCAGCCTTTAACAGGGGGCCTCCCAATCAGCCCCAGCATTTT.